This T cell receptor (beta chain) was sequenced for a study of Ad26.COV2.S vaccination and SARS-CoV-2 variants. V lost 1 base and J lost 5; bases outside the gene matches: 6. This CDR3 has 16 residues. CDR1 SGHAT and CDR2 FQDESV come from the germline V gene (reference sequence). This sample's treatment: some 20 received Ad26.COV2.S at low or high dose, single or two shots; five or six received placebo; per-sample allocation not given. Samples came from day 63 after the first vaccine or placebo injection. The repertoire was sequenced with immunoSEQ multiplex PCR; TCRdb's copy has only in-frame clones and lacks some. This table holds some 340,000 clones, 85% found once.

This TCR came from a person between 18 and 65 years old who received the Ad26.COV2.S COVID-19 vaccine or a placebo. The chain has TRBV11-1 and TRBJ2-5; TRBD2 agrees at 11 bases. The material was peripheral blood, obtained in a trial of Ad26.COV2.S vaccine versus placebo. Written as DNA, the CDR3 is TGTGCCAGCAGCTTAGGTAGCGGGGGGGCTGTGGAGACCCAGTACTTC. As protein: CASSLGSGGAVETQYF.